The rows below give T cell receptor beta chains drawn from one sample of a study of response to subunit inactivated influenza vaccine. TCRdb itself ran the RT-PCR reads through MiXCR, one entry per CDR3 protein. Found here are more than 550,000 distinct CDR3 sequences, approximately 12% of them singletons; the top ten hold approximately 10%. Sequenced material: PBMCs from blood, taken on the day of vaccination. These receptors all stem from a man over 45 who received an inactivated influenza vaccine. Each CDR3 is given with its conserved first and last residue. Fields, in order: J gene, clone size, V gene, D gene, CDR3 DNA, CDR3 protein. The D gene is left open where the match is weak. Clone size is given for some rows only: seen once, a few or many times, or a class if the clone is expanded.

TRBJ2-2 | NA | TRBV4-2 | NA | TGTGCCAGCAGCCAAGATAGTGTTTGGGGGGTCGGGGAGCTGTTTTTT | CASSQDSVWGVGELFF
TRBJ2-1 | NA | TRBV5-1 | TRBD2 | TGCGCCAGCAGCTTGGGGGGACTAGCCCCCTACAATGAGCAGTTCTTC | CASSLGGLAPYNEQFF
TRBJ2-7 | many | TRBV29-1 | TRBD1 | TGCAGCGTTGCGGGAACCGGGACAGGGCCCTACGAGCAGTACTTC | CSVAGTGTGPYEQYF
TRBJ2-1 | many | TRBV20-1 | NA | TGCAGTGCTAGAGGGGAGCTTGTAGGAGCTCGCTCCTACAATGAGCAGTTCTTC | CSARGELVGARSYNEQFF
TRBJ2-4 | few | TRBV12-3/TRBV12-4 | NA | TGTGCCAGCAGTCGGGGGATAGCCAAAAACATTCAGTACTTC | CASSRGIAKNIQYF
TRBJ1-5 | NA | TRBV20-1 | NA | TGCAGTGCTAGGGATGGTCTTAGCAATCAGCCCCAGCATTTT | CSARDGLSNQPQHF
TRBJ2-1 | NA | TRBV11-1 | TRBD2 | TGTGCCAGCAGCTTGGGACCGGGACTAGCTCCAAGTAACTACAATGAGCAGTTCTTC | CASSLGPGLAPSNYNEQFF
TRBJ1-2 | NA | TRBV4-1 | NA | TGCGCCAGCAGCGCAGGTTCCCGGGACAATTATTACGGCTACACCTTC | CASSAGSRDNYYGYTF
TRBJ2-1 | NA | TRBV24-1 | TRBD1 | TGTGCCACCAGTGACCGCCCCGGGACAGGGGTGTCGCATGAGCAGTTCTTC | CATSDRPGTGVSHEQFF
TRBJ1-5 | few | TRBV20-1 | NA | TGCAGTGCTAGAGAGGGTCGGGGAGCGTATAGCAATCAGCCCCAGCATTTT | CSAREGRGAYSNQPQHF
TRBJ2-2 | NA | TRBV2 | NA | TGTGCCAGTAAAGGCGAGCTGAACACCGGGGAGCTGTTTTTT | CASKGELNTGELFF
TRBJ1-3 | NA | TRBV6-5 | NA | TGTGCCAGCAGTTACGATCAGGGGCCCGGAAACACCATATATTTT | CASSYDQGPGNTIYF
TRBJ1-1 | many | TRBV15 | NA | TGTGCCACCCAGCATAGCGGAAACACTGAAGCTTTCTTT | CATQHSGNTEAFF
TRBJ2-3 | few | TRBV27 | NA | TGTGCCAGCAGTTTAGGGTTGCGACTAGGGACAGATACGCAGTATTTT | CASSLGLRLGTDTQYF
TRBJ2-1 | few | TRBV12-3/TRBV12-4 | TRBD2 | TGTGCCAGCAGACCTAGCGGGGGGCCAAACAATGAGCAGTTCTTC | CASRPSGGPNNEQFF
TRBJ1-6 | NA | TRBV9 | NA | TGTGCCAGCAGCGTGGGACCGAGAGGGGATAATTCACCCCTCCACTTT | CASSVGPRGDNSPLHF
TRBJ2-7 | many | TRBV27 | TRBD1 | TGTGCCAGCAGTTTAATAGGGGGCGAATACGAGCAGTACTTC | CASSLIGGEYEQYF
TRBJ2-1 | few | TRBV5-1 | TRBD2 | TGCGCCAGCAGCTTGTTCTTAGCGGGGGAGCAGTTCTTC | CASSLFLAGEQFF
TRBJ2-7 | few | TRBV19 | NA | TGTGCCAGTAGTATGACAGGTCCCCCAATCTACGAGCAGTACTTC | CASSMTGPPIYEQYF
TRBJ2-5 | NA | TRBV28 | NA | TGTGCCAGCAGTTCCTTACAGAACCAAGAGACCCAGTACTTC | CASSSLQNQETQYF
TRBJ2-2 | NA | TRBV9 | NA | TGTGCCAGCAGCGCCGGCGCGTGGTCCCCGAAAGCTCCCACCGGGGAGCTGTTTTTT | CASSAGAWSPKAPTGELFF
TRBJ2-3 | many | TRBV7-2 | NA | TGTGCCAGCAGCACGAGAGGCCGTTTGGGTACGCAGTATTTT | CASSTRGRLGTQYF
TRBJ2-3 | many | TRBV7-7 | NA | TGTGCTAGCAGTTCAACAGGGAGAGATACGCAGTATTTT | CASSSTGRDTQYF
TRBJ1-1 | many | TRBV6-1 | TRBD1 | TGTGCCAGCCGGACAACTAGACAGGGGAAAGGGTCTGAAGCTTTCTTT | CASRTTRQGKGSEAFF
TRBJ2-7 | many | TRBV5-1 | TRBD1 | TGTGCCAGCAGCTTAACCGGGACAGGGGGCTACGAGCAGTACTTC | CASSLTGTGGYEQYF
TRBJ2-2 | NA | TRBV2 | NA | TGTGCCAGCCAGGGGACCGGGGAGCTGTTTTTT | CASQGTGELFF
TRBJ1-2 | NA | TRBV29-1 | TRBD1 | TGCAGCGTTAGAACACAGGGGGCGGAAGGCTACACCTTC | CSVRTQGAEGYTF
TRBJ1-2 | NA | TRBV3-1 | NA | TGTGCCAGCAGCCAAGGGTCGGGGCATGGCTACACCTTC | CASSQGSGHGYTF
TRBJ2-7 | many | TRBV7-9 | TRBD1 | TGTGCCAGCAGCTTAGGCAGGGGGCGGGACGAGCAGTACTTC | CASSLGRGRDEQYF
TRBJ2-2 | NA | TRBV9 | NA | TGTGCCAGCAGCGTAGGAGACCCGAACACCGGGGAGCTGTTTTTT | CASSVGDPNTGELFF
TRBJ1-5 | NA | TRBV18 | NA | TGTGCCAGCTCACTTTACGGAGTGGGGGACCAGCCCCAGCATTTT | CASSLYGVGDQPQHF
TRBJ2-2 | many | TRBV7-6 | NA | TGTGCCAGCAGCTTAGAGTACGTGGCGAGTATAAACACCGGGGAGCTGTTTTTT | CASSLEYVASINTGELFF
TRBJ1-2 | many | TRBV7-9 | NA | TGTGCCAGCAGCTGGGAGGGGCCGAGGGGTGGCTACACCTTC | CASSWEGPRGGYTF
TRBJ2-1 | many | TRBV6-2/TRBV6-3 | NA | TGTGCCAGCAGTTACGGTAATGAGCAGTTCTTC | CASSYGNEQFF
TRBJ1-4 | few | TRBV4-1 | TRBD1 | TGCGCCAGCAGGGCCACCGGGACAGGGAATGAAAAACTGTTTTTT | CASRATGTGNEKLFF
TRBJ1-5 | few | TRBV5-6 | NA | TGTGCCAGCAGCTTCTACGGGATTGGCAATCAGCCCCAGCATTTT | CASSFYGIGNQPQHF
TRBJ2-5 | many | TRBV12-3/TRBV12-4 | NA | TGTGCCAGCAGTTTAATCGCGAGGGGCCAAGAGACCCAGTACTTC | CASSLIARGQETQYF
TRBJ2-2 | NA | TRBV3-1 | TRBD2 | TGTGCCAGCAGCCCACTAGCGGGGGACATGTACACCGGGGAGCTGTTTTTT | CASSPLAGDMYTGELFF
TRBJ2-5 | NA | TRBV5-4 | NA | TGTGCCAGCAGCTCGACTAGTTATCGGGAGACCCAGTACTTC | CASSSTSYRETQYF
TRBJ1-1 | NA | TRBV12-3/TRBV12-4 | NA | TGTGCCAGCAGCCTAACCCTGGAAGCTTTCTTT | CASSLTLEAFF
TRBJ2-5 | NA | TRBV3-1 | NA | TGTGCCAGCAGCCAAGTCAGGCAGAAAGAGACCCAGTACTTC | CASSQVRQKETQYF
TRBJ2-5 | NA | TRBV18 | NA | TGTGCCAGCTCACAGGACTTCCTTGGGGAGACCCAGTACTTC | CASSQDFLGETQYF
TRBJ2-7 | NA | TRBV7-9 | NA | TGTGCCAGCAGCTCCTCCTGGGCCTACGAGCAGTACTTC | CASSSSWAYEQYF
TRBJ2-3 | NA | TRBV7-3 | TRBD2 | TGTGCCAGCAGCAAAAAACTAGCGGGAAGCACAGATACGCAGTATTTT | CASSKKLAGSTDTQYF